The T cell receptor beta chain described here comes from a study of T cells in Graves' hyperthyroidism and ophthalmopathy. RNA transcripts provided the source from which TCR beta CDR3 regions were amplified. Initially, a first-round RT-PCR of the TCR CDR3 employed the HTBI primer set. TCRdb re-derived calls from the multiplex PCR reads in MiXCR, one entry per CDR3 protein. Found here are roughly 380,000 distinct CDR3 sequences, roughly 13% of them singletons; the top ten hold approximately 5.3%. Turning to this clonotype: The junction shows a germline mismatch at one end, possibly a read error.

The sequenced sample was blood. The receptor's source is a woman aged 18 to 35 with Graves' hyperthyroidism.

The CDR3 reads CASSPQAGLGDYEQYF. CDR3 sequence (DNA): TGCGCCAGCAGCCCCCAGGCCGGTTTGGGGGACTACGAGCAGTACTTC. The chain employs TRBV11-2 and TRBJ2-7, with D possibly called TRBD1 or TRBD2 (5 bases each). This CDR3 has 16 residues. Germline V lookup: CDR1 SGHAT, CDR2 FQNNGV.